This T cell receptor (beta chain) derives from a study of PD-1 blockade in classical Hodgkin lymphoma. Patients all relapsed after autologous stem cell transplantation, and there was variation in brentuximab vedotin exposure. Only in-frame clones appear in the TCRdb table, and some are missing; sequencing was by immunoSEQ multiplex PCR. The sample has roughly 31,000 clones; about 71% are singletons. The sample consisted of peripheral blood mononuclear cells (PBMCs), taken before the second cycle of nivolumab. The TCR comes from a human donor with classical Hodgkin lymphoma.

CDR3 sequence (DNA): TGTGCCAGTAGTATAGGGGAGACAGGGGCACCCCTACGTGGCTACACCTTC. It codes for CASSIGETGAPLRGYTF. The J gene is TRBJ1-2, the V gene TRBV19, with 8 bases identical to TRBD1. CDR1 is LNHDA, CDR2 SQIVND, per germline (reference sequence). J lost 7 bases, V lost 1 base, and 14 bases had no gene match. The CDR3 length is 17 residues.